This TCR beta chain was identified during a study of OX40 agonist ivuxolimab in advanced cancers. Study-wide results and limits: In the 0.1 to 3.0 mg/kg range, CD4+ and CD8+ blood T cells had expanded clonally by week 6.

V shed 1 base and J 13 bases; nucleotides not matched to a gene: 10. The germline V gene encodes CDR1 MDHEN and CDR2 SYDVKM. The CDR3 runs to 14 residues. Concerning this clone itself: The antigen is not known.

The table came from immunoSEQ multiplex PCR; TCRdb's copy has only in-frame clones and leaves some out. This table has about 84,000 clones, roughly nine tenths appearing once. The V call is TRBV28, the J call TRBJ1-2; 9 nucleotides agree with TRBD1. This TCR came from an adult with an advanced solid tumor such as melanoma, head and neck, liver or kidney cancer. Sequences were derived from CD4+ or CD8+ T cells sorted from blood, sampled in a trial of the OX40 agonist ivuxolimab. In DNA, the CDR3 is TGTGCCAGCAGTTTATCGGGGGGACAGGGAATAGGCACCTTC. Its protein is CASSLSGGQGIGTF.